This T cell receptor beta chain was obtained from a study of graft-versus-host responses after intestinal transplantation. Study overall: All recipients got anti-thymocyte globulin induction, then tacrolimus and steroids for about 3 years.

Notes on the study in general: Peak GvH clone levels in circulation were associated with early post-transplant HvG declines. Allografts from individuals with graft-donor T cell macrochimerism displayed high graft-versus-host to host-versus-graft clonal ratios.

The assay was immunoSEQ multiplex PCR, and TCRdb's table has in-frame clones only and misses some. The table records 75,000 to 95,000 clones, more than 85% of them present only once. This CDR3 comprises 15 residues. Germline CDR1 SGHTA, CDR2 FQGNSA. After removal of 5 bases from V and 7 bases from J, the junction contained 11 bases not matched to a gene. A single count supports this clone. Its antigen is not known. V and J are TRBV7-2 and TRBJ1-2; 9 positions match TRBD1. Sequenced material: unstimulated CD8+ T cells sorted from spleen or lymph node cells, taken before intestinal transplant. This receptor was taken from a human donor who received an intestinal transplant. The CDR3, as DNA: TGTGCCAGCAGCCATCCGGGACAGGGCTGGCGTGGCTACACCTTC. Translating gives CASSHPGQGWRGYTF.